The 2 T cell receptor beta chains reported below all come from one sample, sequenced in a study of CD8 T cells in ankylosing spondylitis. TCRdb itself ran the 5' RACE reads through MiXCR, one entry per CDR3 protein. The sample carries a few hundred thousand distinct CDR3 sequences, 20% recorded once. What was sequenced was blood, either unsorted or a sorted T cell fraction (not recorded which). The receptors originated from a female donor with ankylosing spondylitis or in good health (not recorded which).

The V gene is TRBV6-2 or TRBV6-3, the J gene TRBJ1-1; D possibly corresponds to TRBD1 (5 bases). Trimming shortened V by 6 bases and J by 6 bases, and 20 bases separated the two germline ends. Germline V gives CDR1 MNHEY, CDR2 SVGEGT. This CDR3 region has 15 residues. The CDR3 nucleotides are TGTGCCAGCAGCCGCCGGGACTTCCTTGGGGCTGAAGCTTTCTTT. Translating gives CASSRRDFLGAEAFF.

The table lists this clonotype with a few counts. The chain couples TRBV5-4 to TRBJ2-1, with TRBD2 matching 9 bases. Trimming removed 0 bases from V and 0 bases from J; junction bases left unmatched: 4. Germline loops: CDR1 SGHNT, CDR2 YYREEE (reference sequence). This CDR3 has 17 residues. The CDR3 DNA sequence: TGTGCCAGCAGCTTGGGCGGGAGGGGCTTCTCCTACAATGAGCAGTTCTTC. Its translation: CASSLGGRGFSYNEQFF. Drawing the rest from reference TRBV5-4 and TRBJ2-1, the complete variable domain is ETGVTQSPTHLIKTRGQQVTLRCSSQSGHNTVSWYQQALGQGPQFIFQYYREEENGRGNFPPRFSGLQFPNYSSELNVNALELDDSALYLCASSLGGRGFSYNEQFFGPGTRLTVL.